This T cell receptor (beta chain) appears in the sequencing data of a study of blood T cells in healthy people across ages. The overall study: Capturing about one barcoded beta molecule per two T cells was achieved by template switching.

Using a J-beta primer mix together with a sample-barcoded 5' primer, a second PCR was run for about 6 to 11 cycles. TCRdb reprocessed the 5' RACE reads with MiXCR, giving one entry per CDR3 protein. The sample carries approximately 670,000 distinct CDR3 sequences, around 43% recorded once. CDR3 size: 14 residues. CDR1 SNHLY and CDR2 FYNNEI come from the germline V gene. J lost 9 bases, V lost 6 bases, and 7 bases had no gene match. The rearrangement joins TRBV2 to TRBJ2-1; 11 positions agree with TRBD2. The receptor's source is an elderly man in good health. The sample taken for sequencing was blood. The CDR3 is CASRGSGGACEQFF. The CDR3 DNA reads as TGTGCCAGCAGGGGTAGCGGGGGGGCGTGTGAGCAGTTCTTC.